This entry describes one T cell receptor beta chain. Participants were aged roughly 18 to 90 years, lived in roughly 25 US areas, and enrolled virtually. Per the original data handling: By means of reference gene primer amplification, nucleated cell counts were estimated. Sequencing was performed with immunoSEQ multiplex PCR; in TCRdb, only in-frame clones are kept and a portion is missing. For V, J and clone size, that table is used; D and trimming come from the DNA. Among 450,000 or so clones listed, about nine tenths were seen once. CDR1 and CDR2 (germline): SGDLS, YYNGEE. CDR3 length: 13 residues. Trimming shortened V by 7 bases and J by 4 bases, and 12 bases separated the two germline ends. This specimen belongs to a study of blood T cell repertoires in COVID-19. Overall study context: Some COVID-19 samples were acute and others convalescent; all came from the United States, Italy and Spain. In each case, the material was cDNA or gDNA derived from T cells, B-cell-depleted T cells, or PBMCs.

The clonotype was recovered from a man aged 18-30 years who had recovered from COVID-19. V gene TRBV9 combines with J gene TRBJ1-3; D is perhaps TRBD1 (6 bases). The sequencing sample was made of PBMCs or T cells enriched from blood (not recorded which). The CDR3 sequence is CASGGASGNTIYF. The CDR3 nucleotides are TGTGCCAGCGGGGGGGCATCAGGAAACACCATATATTTT.